Listed below are T cell receptor beta chains from one sample, sequenced in a study of cytomegalovirus exposure and HLA in healthy donors. Profiling relied on immunoSEQ multiplex PCR, and the TCRdb table lists in-frame clones only, not all of them. Of about 120,000 clones in the sample, roughly 80% were seen once. Sequenced material: PBMCs. The receptors derive from a female donor in good health and CMV-seronegative. Each CDR3 is given with its conserved first and last residue. A D gene is named only where the DNA matches it firmly. Only part of the rows carry a size: once, few, many, or a class if the clone is expanded.

size: NA; D: TRBD1; V: TRBV5-1; J: TRBJ2-2; DNA: TGCGCCAGCAGCCAAGGGACAGAGAACACCGGGGAGCTGTTTTTT; CDR3: CASSQGTENTGELFF
size: NA; D: NA; V: TRBV5-6; J: TRBJ2-3; DNA: TGTGCCAGCACCGAACAGGGTTGGGAAGATACGCAGTATTTT; CDR3: CASTEQGWEDTQYF
size: NA; D: NA; V: TRBV7-3; J: TRBJ2-7; DNA: TGTGCCAGCAGCTTAATCAAGGCGGGCCCCGGCAACGAGCAGTACTTC; CDR3: CASSLIKAGPGNEQYF
size: NA; D: TRBD2; V: TRBV11-2; J: TRBJ2-1; DNA: TGTGCCAGCAGCTCGCTAGCGGGCCGCTTGATAAATGAGCAGTTCTTC; CDR3: CASSSLAGRLINEQFF
size: NA; D: TRBD2; V: TRBV7-9; J: TRBJ2-7; DNA: TGTGCCAGCAGCTTAGGGACTAGCGGGACCGACGAGCAGTACTTC; CDR3: CASSLGTSGTDEQYF
size: NA; D: TRBD1; V: TRBV30; J: TRBJ1-5; DNA: TGTGCCTGGAGTGGCAAACAGGGACAGGGGGCTACAGCATTGGCCCAGCATTTT; CDR3: CAWSGKQGQGATALAQHF
size: NA; D: NA; V: TRBV19; J: TRBJ1-2; DNA: TGTGCCAGTACGTCCCACAGGGAATGGGACTATGGCTACACCTTC; CDR3: CASTSHREWDYGYTF
size: few; D: NA; V: TRBV6-1; J: TRBJ1-4; DNA: TGTGCCAGCAGTGAACAAACAGGGACGATTAATGAAAAACTGTTTTTT; CDR3: CASSEQTGTINEKLFF
size: NA; D: NA; V: TRBV28; J: TRBJ1-1; DNA: TGTGCCAGCAGTTTCCCTCCCCAGGGTAGTAGGAGGAACACTGAAGCTTTCTTT; CDR3: CASSFPPQGSRRNTEAFF
size: NA; D: TRBD1; V: TRBV29-1; J: TRBJ1-1; DNA: TGCAGCGTCTCGGGACAGGGGAGCACTGAAGCTTTCTTT; CDR3: CSVSGQGSTEAFF
size: NA; D: TRBD2; V: TRBV29-1; J: TRBJ2-3; DNA: TGCAGCGTTCAAGGACTAGCGGGACGCACAGATACGCAGTATTTT; CDR3: CSVQGLAGRTDTQYF
size: NA; D: TRBD1; V: TRBV9; J: TRBJ1-1; DNA: TGTGCCAGCAGCCAAACAGGGGTCGGAGAAGCTTTCTTT; CDR3: CASSQTGVGEAFF
size: NA; D: TRBD1; V: TRBV6-5; J: TRBJ2-3; DNA: TGTGCCAGCAACAGGGGTGGAGATACGCAGTATTTT; CDR3: CASNRGGDTQYF
size: NA; D: NA; V: TRBV11-2; J: TRBJ2-2; DNA: TGTGCCAGCAGCCCGCCGGGACTCGCTCGCCCGAACACCGGGGAGCTGTTTTTT; CDR3: CASSPPGLARPNTGELFF
size: NA; D: NA; V: TRBV2; J: TRBJ1-1; DNA: TGTGCCAGCAGGCAGGGGATGAACACTGAAGCTTTCTTT; CDR3: CASRQGMNTEAFF
size: NA; D: NA; V: TRBV19; J: TRBJ1-5; DNA: TGTGCCAGTAACCAAGACCCCGGGGTGCAGCCCCAGCATTTT; CDR3: CASNQDPGVQPQHF
size: NA; D: NA; V: TRBV10-1; J: TRBJ1-6; DNA: TGCGCCCCGGGGAGGAGTGGAGGCCATAATTCACCCCTCCACTTT; CDR3: CAPGRSGGHNSPLHF
size: once; D: NA; V: TRBV5-1; J: TRBJ1-3; DNA: TGCGCCAGCAGCTTCGACAGGCTAACCTCTGGAAACACCATATATTTT; CDR3: CASSFDRLTSGNTIYF
size: NA; D: TRBD2; V: TRBV10-3; J: TRBJ2-3; DNA: TGTGCCATCAGTGTGGGCGGGGGGGCATCAGATACGCAGTATTTT; CDR3: CAISVGGGASDTQYF
size: NA; D: NA; V: TRBV19; J: TRBJ1-1; DNA: TGTGCCAGTAGTCCACAGGGAGCTGAAGCTTTCTTT; CDR3: CASSPQGAEAFF
size: few; D: NA; V: TRBV5-1; J: TRBJ2-5; DNA: TGCGCCAGCAGCTTGGGGGTCCTGCTAGCCGAGGGAGAGACCCAGTACTTC; CDR3: CASSLGVLLAEGETQYF
size: NA; D: NA; V: TRBV1; J: TRBJ1-3; DNA: TGCACCAGCAGCCAAGAACGGGGATCTGGAAACACCATATATTTT; CDR3: CTSSQERGSGNTIYF
size: NA; D: NA; V: TRBV7-9; J: TRBJ2-1; DNA: TGTGCCAGCAGCTTGGGTAGGAGTACAATGAATGAGCAGTTCTTC; CDR3: CASSLGRSTMNEQFF
size: NA; D: TRBD1; V: TRBV14; J: TRBJ1-2; DNA: TGTGCCAGCAGCTTGAACCCCGGGACAGGGGGCTACACCTTC; CDR3: CASSLNPGTGGYTF
size: NA; D: NA; V: TRBV4-1; J: TRBJ2-1; DNA: TGCGCCAGCAGTCCAGAGGCCTCCTACAATGAGCAGTTCTTC; CDR3: CASSPEASYNEQFF
size: NA; D: NA; V: TRBV6-1; J: TRBJ2-2; DNA: TGTGCCAGCAGTGGATCAGGGTTAAACACCGGGGAGCTGTTTTTT; CDR3: CASSGSGLNTGELFF
size: NA; D: NA; V: TRBV7-9; J: TRBJ2-3; DNA: TGTGCCAGCAGCTTAGCGTTAACTAGGGAGGGCACAGATACGCAGTATTTT; CDR3: CASSLALTREGTDTQYF
size: NA; D: TRBD1; V: TRBV5-1; J: TRBJ2-7; DNA: TGCGCCAGCAGCTTCGGACAGGGGGACTACGAGCAGTACTTC; CDR3: CASSFGQGDYEQYF
size: NA; D: TRBD2; V: TRBV7-3; J: TRBJ2-3; DNA: TGTGCCAGCAGCGTTAGCGGGAGTACAGATACGCAGTATTTT; CDR3: CASSVSGSTDTQYF
size: few; D: NA; V: TRBV7-9; J: TRBJ2-7; DNA: TGTGCCAGCAGGCCGAACAGCAACTACGAGCAGTACTTC; CDR3: CASRPNSNYEQYF
size: NA; D: TRBD2; V: TRBV4-2; J: TRBJ2-1; DNA: TGTGCCAGCAGCCAGAGGGCTAGCGGGCCCCTTGGGGATGAGCAGTTCTTC; CDR3: CASSQRASGPLGDEQFF
size: few; D: TRBD2; V: TRBV9; J: TRBJ2-5; DNA: TGTGCCAGCAGCGTAGAAGCGGGGGGGCGGTACCAAGAGACCCAGTACTTC; CDR3: CASSVEAGGRYQETQYF
size: NA; D: TRBD1; V: TRBV27; J: TRBJ1-1; DNA: TGTGCCAGCAGTCCCGGACAGGGGAGGTGGGACACTGAAGCTTTCTTT; CDR3: CASSPGQGRWDTEAFF
size: once; D: NA; V: TRBV11-1; J: TRBJ1-3; DNA: TGTGCCAGCAGCAACCGGCGGTACTCTGGAAACACCATATATTTT; CDR3: CASSNRRYSGNTIYF
size: NA; D: TRBD2; V: TRBV27; J: TRBJ2-7; DNA: TGTGCCAGCAGTTTCGGGGGGAGGCTCAGCGAGCAGTACTTC; CDR3: CASSFGGRLSEQYF
size: NA; D: NA; V: TRBV30; J: TRBJ2-7; DNA: TGTGCCTGGAGTTCCGCTGCGGCCTACTACGAGCAGTACTTC; CDR3: CAWSSAAAYYEQYF
size: few; D: NA; V: TRBV5-6; J: TRBJ1-2; DNA: TGTGCCAGCAGCTTAGGCAGGGATCATGGCTACACCTTC; CDR3: CASSLGRDHGYTF
size: NA; D: NA; V: TRBV6-1; J: TRBJ1-3; DNA: TGTGCCAGCAGTGAGACCCCGGGGAGGAACTCTGGAAACACCATATATTTT; CDR3: CASSETPGRNSGNTIYF
size: few; D: NA; V: TRBV18; J: TRBJ1-1; DNA: TGTGCCAGCTCCATATCACAGGAAAGTGAAGCTTTCTTT; CDR3: CASSISQESEAFF
size: NA; D: NA; V: TRBV25-1; J: TRBJ2-1; DNA: TGTGCCAGCTCTCAAGGGACTCTCGGGAATGAGCAGTTCTTC; CDR3: CASSQGTLGNEQFF
size: few; D: TRBD1; V: TRBV10-1; J: TRBJ1-5; DNA: TGCGCCACCGCCAACAGGGGAGATAGCAATCAGCCCCAGCATTTT; CDR3: CATANRGDSNQPQHF
size: once; D: NA; V: TRBV7-9; J: TRBJ1-6; DNA: TGTGCCAGCAGCTTAGGCAGCGGGGGCAAAAATTCACCCCTCCACTTT; CDR3: CASSLGSGGKNSPLHF
size: NA; D: NA; V: TRBV7-8; J: TRBJ2-7; DNA: TGTGCCAGCAGCTTCTTATACCGGGACTTTGGGGCCTACGAGCAGTACTTC; CDR3: CASSFLYRDFGAYEQYF
size: NA; D: TRBD2; V: TRBV27; J: TRBJ2-7; DNA: TGTGCCAGCAGTCCTAGACTAGCGGAAGCCTACGAGCAGTACTTC; CDR3: CASSPRLAEAYEQYF
size: few; D: TRBD1; V: TRBV5-1; J: TRBJ2-7; DNA: TGCGCCAGCAGACGGTCGGACAGGGCGGACGAGCAGTACTTC; CDR3: CASRRSDRADEQYF
size: NA; D: TRBD1; V: TRBV6-6; J: TRBJ2-5; DNA: TGTGCCAGCAGTTACGGGGGACAGGGTAAAGAGACCCAGTACTTC; CDR3: CASSYGGQGKETQYF
size: NA; D: TRBD1; V: TRBV30; J: TRBJ2-6; DNA: TGTGCCTGGAAGGGACAGCGCCCCTCTGGGGCCAACGGCCTGACTTTC; CDR3: CAWKGQRPSGANGLTF
size: NA; D: TRBD2; V: TRBV7-3; J: TRBJ2-1; DNA: TGTGCCAGCAGCTTAAACCCTAGCGGCGAGCAGTTCTTC; CDR3: CASSLNPSGEQFF
size: NA; D: NA; V: TRBV9; J: TRBJ1-1; DNA: TGTGCCAGCAATCTTCAGGGAGGAGTTGAAGCTTTCTTT; CDR3: CASNLQGGVEAFF
size: NA; D: NA; V: TRBV2; J: TRBJ2-5; DNA: TGTGCCAGCAGTGAAGATAATAGCAGCCAAGAGGCCCAGTACTTC; CDR3: CASSEDNSSQEAQYF